This TCR beta chain emerged from a study of blood T cell repertoires in COVID-19. Study-wide context: T cells, B-cell-depleted T cells, or PBMCs supplied cDNA or gDNA.

On this clone itself: The same CDR3 arises from other DNA sequences in this sample as well.

The protocol was immunoSEQ multiplex PCR, while the TCRdb copy is restricted to in-frame clones and leaves out a portion. Among approximately 470,000 clones listed, around 87% were seen once. The participants were between roughly 18 and 89 years old and came from under 25 US areas. Cohort placement rested on clinical history that participants reported themselves. Donors in Cohort 3 who had recovered were those with two negative PCRs, healthcare professional clearance, or resolution of their symptoms. The CDR3 runs to 11 residues. V was pared by 1 base and J by 4 bases, with 4 bases between. CDR1 is GTSNPN and CDR2 is SVGIG in the germline V gene (reference sequence).

The sequencing sample was made of PBMCs or T cells enriched from blood (not recorded which). This TCR was sampled from a woman younger than 35 who had recovered from COVID-19. The V and J genes are TRBV30 and TRBJ2-5; D not resolved. Here the CDR3 DNA reads TGTGCCTGGAGTGCCGGAGAGACCCAGTACTTC. This encodes CAWSAGETQYF.